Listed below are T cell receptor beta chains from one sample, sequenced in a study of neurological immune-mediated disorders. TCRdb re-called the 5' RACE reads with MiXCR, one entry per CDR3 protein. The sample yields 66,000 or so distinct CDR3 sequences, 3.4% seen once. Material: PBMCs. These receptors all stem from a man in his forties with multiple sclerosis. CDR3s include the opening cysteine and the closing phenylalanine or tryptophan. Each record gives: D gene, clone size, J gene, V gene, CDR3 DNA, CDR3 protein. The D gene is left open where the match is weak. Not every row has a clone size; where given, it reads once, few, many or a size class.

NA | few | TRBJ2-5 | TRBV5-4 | TGTGCCAGCAGCGGCAGGAGCGCGCAAGAGACCCAGTACTTC | CASSGRSAQETQYF
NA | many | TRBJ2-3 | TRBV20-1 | TGCAGTGCTAGAAGGGTAGGGATGACAGATACGCAGTATTTT | CSARRVGMTDTQYF
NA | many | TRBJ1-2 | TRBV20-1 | TGCAGTGCTAGAGATCCGGCTACCAATGGCTACACCTTC | CSARDPATNGYTF
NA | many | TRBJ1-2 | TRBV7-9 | TGTGCCAGCAGCACCCCATCCCGCAAGGACGCTAACTATGGCTACACCTTC | CASSTPSRKDANYGYTF
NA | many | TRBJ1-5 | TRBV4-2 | TGTGCCAGCAGCCAAGATGGGGACGGGAAACATCAGCCCCAGCATTTT | CASSQDGDGKHQPQHF
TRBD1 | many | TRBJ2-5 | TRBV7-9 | TGTGCCAGCAGCACTTCCGACAGGGCGGAGACCCAGTACTTC | CASSTSDRAETQYF
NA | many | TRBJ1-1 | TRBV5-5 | TGTGCCAGCAGTGGGACGTCCATGACTGAAGCTTTCTTT | CASSGTSMTEAFF
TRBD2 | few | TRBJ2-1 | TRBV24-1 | TGTGCCACCAGTGTCCCCAGCGGGAGTAGCTCCTACAATGAGCAGTTCTTC | CATSVPSGSSSYNEQFF
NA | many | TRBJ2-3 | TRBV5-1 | TGCGCCAGCAGCGAGGGACTTACCACAGATACGCAGTATTTT | CASSEGLTTDTQYF
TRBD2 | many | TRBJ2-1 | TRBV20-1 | TGCAGTGCTAGAGATATGGCGGGGGGATACAATGAGCAGTTCTTC | CSARDMAGGYNEQFF
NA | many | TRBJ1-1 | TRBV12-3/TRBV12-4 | TGTGCCAGCAGTTCGGGGACGGTGAACACTGAAGCTTTCTTT | CASSSGTVNTEAFF
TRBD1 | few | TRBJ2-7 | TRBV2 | TGTGCCAGCAGTATGGGGACAGGTTTCTACGAGCAGTACTTC | CASSMGTGFYEQYF
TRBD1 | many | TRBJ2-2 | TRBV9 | TGTGCCAGCAGCCCTCCTTGGACAGGGGGCACCGGGGAGCTGTTTTTT | CASSPPWTGGTGELFF
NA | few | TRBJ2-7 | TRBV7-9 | TGTGCCAGCAGTCCCCCCTCCTACGAGCAGTACTTC | CASSPPSYEQYF
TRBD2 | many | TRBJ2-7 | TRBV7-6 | TGTGCCAGCAGCTCGGCGGGGGGGCAAGGTAGAGAGCAGTACTTC | CASSSAGGQGREQYF
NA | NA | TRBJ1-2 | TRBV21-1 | TGTGTCAGCCGAAAACTCCTGGACGGAAACTTTCTGGACTATGGCTACACCTTC | CVSRKLLDGNFLDYGYTF
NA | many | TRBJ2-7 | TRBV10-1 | TGCGCCAGCTCGCCAGGGACAAATTTAATCAACTCCTACGAGCAGTACTTC | CASSPGTNLINSYEQYF
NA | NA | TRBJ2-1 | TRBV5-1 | TGCGCCAGCAGCTCGCGGGGCGGAAACTCCTACAATGAGCAGTTCTTC | CASSSRGGNSYNEQFF
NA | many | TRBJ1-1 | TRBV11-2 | TGTGCCAGCAGCTCAACAGGCGGCGACGGCGGGACTGAAGCTTTCTTT | CASSSTGGDGGTEAFF
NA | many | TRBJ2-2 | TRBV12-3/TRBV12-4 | TGTGCCAGCAGTAACATTGGGGGGACCGGGGAGCTGTTTTTT | CASSNIGGTGELFF
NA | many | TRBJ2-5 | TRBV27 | TGTGCCAGCACCTCAGGGGGGTACCAAGAGACCCAGTACTTC | CASTSGGYQETQYF
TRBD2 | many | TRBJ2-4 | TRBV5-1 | TGCGCCAGCAGCTTCAGAGCGGGGAGTCCAGACATTCAGTACTTC | CASSFRAGSPDIQYF
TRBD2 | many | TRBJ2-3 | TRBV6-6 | TGTGCCATAGCGGGGGGGAACACAGATACGCAGTATTTT | CAIAGGNTDTQYF
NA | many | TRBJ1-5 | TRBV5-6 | TGTGCCAGCAGCTCCACGGGCAATCAGCCCCAGCATTTT | CASSSTGNQPQHF
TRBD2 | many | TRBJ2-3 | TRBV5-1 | TGCGCCAGCAGTATGACTAGCGGGTTCGCAGATACGCAGTATTTT | CASSMTSGFADTQYF
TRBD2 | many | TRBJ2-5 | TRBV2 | TGTGCCAGCAGTGTCACTAGCGGGGAGCAAGAGACCCAGTACTTC | CASSVTSGEQETQYF
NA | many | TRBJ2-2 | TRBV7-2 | TGTGCCAGCAGCTCTTACTACACCACCGGGGAGCTGTTTTTT | CASSSYYTTGELFF
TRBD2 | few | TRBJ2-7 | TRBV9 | TGTGCCAGCAGCGCCGAGCGGGAGGTCCGCGAGCAGTACTTC | CASSAEREVREQYF
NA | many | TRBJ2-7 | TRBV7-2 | TGTGCCAGCAGCTTATTGGCGCAGCAGTACTTC | CASSLLAQQYF
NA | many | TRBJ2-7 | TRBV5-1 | TGCGCCAGCAGCTTGGGTACAGGGAGCTCCTACGAGCAGTACTTC | CASSLGTGSSYEQYF
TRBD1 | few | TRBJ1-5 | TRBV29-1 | TGCAGCGTTGCGGGGACAGGGACTCAGCCCCAGCATTTT | CSVAGTGTQPQHF
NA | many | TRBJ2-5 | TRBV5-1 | TGCGCCAGCAGCTTTGGAGCTACAGAAGAGACCCAGTACTTC | CASSFGATEETQYF
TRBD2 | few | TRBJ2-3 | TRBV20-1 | TGCAGTGCCATCGACCAGGGACTAGCGGGGGGGCAAGCAGATACGCAGTATTTT | CSAIDQGLAGGQADTQYF
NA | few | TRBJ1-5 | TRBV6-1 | TGTGCCACCGCCGGGACTGATGATCAGCCCCAGCATTTT | CATAGTDDQPQHF
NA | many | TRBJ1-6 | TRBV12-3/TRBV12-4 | TGTGCCAGCAGTTTAGGACAGGCCTATAATTCACCCCTCCACTTT | CASSLGQAYNSPLHF
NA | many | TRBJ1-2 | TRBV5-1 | TGCGCCAGCAGCTTGGCCGAAGGGCACGGCTACACCTTC | CASSLAEGHGYTF
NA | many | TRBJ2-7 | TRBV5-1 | TGCGCCAGCAGCTTGATCTCACAGCCCTCCTACGAGCAGTACTTC | CASSLISQPSYEQYF
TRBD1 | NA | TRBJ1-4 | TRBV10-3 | TGTGCCACCAGTCGGACCGGGACAGTCGAAAAACTGTTTTTT | CATSRTGTVEKLFF
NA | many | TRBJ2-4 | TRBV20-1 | TGCAGTGCTAGGGGCCCAAAAAACATTCAGTACTTC | CSARGPKNIQYF
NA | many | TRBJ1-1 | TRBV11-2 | TGTGCCAGCAGGACCTTGACAGCCCTAGGAACGAACACTGAAGCTTTCTTT | CASRTLTALGTNTEAFF
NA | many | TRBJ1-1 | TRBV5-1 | TGCGCCAGCAGCTTGGATCTGGGGAGGGACACTGAAGCTTTCTTT | CASSLDLGRDTEAFF
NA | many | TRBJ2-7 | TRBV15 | TGTGCCACCAGCAGAGATGGCGGGGTGGGTAACTTC | CATSRDGGVGNF
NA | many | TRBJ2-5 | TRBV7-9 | TGTGCCAGCAGCGCGATGTTTGGGGTGATGGAGACCCAGTACTTC | CASSAMFGVMETQYF
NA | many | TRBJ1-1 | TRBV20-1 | TGCAGTGCTAGAGAGGGGGGCACTGAAGCTTTCTTT | CSAREGGTEAFF
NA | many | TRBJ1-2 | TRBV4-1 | TGCGCCAGCAGCCCCGACTACCCGCTGGGGTATGGCTACACCTTC | CASSPDYPLGYGYTF
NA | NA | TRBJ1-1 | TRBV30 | TGTGCCTGGAGTGTACATCTAGGACCAGCTTTCTTT | CAWSVHLGPAFF
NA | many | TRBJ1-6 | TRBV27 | TGTGCCAGCAGTCGTTACAGGGACGGGAATTCACCCCTCCACTTT | CASSRYRDGNSPLHF
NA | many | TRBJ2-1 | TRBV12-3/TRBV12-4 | TGTGCCAGCAGTTTAGACGCATTCTCCTACAATGAGCAGTTCTTC | CASSLDAFSYNEQFF
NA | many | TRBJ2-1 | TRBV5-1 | TGCGCCAGCAGCTTGGAAAGCTCCTACAATGAGCAGTTCTTC | CASSLESSYNEQFF
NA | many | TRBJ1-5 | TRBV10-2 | TGCGCCAGCAGGGACGGGGCAGGGTTTGGCAATCAGCCCCAGCATTTT | CASRDGAGFGNQPQHF
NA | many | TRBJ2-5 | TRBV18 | TGTGCCAGCTCAACGGACAGACAAGAGACCCAGTACTTC | CASSTDRQETQYF
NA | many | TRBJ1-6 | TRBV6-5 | TGTGCCATTCCGGATAAGGGGACCTATAATTCACCCCTCCACTTT | CAIPDKGTYNSPLHF
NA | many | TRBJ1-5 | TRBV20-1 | TGCAGTGCTTATCAGGGAAATAGCAATCAGCCCCAGCATTTT | CSAYQGNSNQPQHF
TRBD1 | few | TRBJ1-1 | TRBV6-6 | TGTGCCAGCAGTTACACGTCAATCGGGACAGGGATGAACACTGAAGCTTTCTTT | CASSYTSIGTGMNTEAFF
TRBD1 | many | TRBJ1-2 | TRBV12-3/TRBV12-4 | TGTGCCAGCAGAAAACGGACAGGGCTGAACTATGGCTACACCTTC | CASRKRTGLNYGYTF
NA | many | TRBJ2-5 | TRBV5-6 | TGTGCCAGCAGCTTGGGGGTTGTCAGGGAAGAGACCCAGTACTTC | CASSLGVVREETQYF
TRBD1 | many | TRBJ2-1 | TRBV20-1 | TGCAGTGCCACGGGACAGGGGGGTTACAATGAGCAGTTCTTC | CSATGQGGYNEQFF
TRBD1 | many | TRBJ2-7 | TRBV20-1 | TGCAGTGCTGGAAAGACAGGGGAAACCTACGAGCAGTACTTC | CSAGKTGETYEQYF